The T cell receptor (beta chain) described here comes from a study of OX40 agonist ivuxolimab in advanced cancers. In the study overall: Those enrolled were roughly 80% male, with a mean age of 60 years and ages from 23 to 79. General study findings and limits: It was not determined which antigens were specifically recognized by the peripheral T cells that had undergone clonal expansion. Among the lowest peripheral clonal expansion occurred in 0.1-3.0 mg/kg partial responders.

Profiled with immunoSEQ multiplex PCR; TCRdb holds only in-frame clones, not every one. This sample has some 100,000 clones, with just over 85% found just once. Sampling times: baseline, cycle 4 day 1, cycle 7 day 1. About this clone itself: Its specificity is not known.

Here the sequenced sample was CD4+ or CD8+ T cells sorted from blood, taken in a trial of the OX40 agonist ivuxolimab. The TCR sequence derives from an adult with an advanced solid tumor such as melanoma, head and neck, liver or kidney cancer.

DNA of the CDR3: TGCAGTGCTAGTTCAAACACTGAAGCTTTCTTT. Its translation: CSASSNTEAFF. The chain is built from TRBV20-1 and TRBJ1-1, with D uncertain. CDR3 size: 11 residues. V was shortened by 3 bases and J by 2 bases, with 4 bases between the two germline ends. Germline V gene lookup returns CDR1 DFQATT and CDR2 SNEGSKA (reference sequence).